The 30 T cell receptor beta chains reported below all come from one sample, sequenced in a study of identical twins. TCRdb re-derived calls from the 5' RACE reads in MiXCR, one entry per CDR3 protein. The data show about 530,000 distinct CDR3 sequences, about a fifth seen once. Separately, the same data were catalogued under a study of yellow fever vaccine responses in identical twins.

Sequencing used CD4+ T cells sorted from blood. All receptors come from a woman younger than 30 in good health.

J is TRBJ1-4 and V is TRBV5-1, with 8 bases lining up with TRBD1. The CDR3 length is 15 residues. Trimming at V came to 0 bases and at J to 8 bases, leaving 6 bases not matched to a gene. The germline CDR1 and CDR2 sequences are SGHRS and YFSETQ. The CDR3 DNA sequence: TGCGCCAGCAGCTTGGCGGGACAGGCGGAAGAAAAACTGTTTTTT. Amino acid sequence: CASSLAGQAEEKLFF.

This clonotype appeared a few times. The chain carries TRBV6-1 and TRBJ1-5; 7 nucleotides line up with TRBD1. The germline V gene encodes CDR1 MNHNS and CDR2 SASEGT. This CDR3 is 14 amino acids long. J lost 6 bases, V lost 3 bases, and 5 bases had no gene match. The CDR3 DNA follows: TGTGCCAGCAGTGACCAGGCAGGGGGTCAGCCCCAGCATTTT. Amino acid sequence: CASSDQAGGQPQHF.

The V and J genes are TRBV20-1 and TRBJ1-1; no clear D. The length of the CDR3 is 13 residues. In germline, CDR1 is DFQATT, CDR2 SNEGSKA (reference sequence). Trimming removed 0 bases from V and 4 bases from J, with 9 bases in between. CDR3 protein: CSARDAGGTEAFF. The CDR3 DNA follows: TGCAGTGCTAGAGATGCTGGTGGCACTGAAGCTTTCTTT.

This clonotype appeared a few times. This chain links TRBV5-6 with TRBJ2-1, with TRBD2 matching over 12 bases. The CDR3 spans 17 residues. Per the germline V gene, CDR1 is SGHDT and CDR2 is YYEEEE. Trimming at V came to 4 bases and at J to 6 bases, leaving 11 bases not matched to a gene. In DNA, the CDR3 is TGTGCCAGCAGCCAGGGACTAGCGGGCTTAGGGTTCAATGAGCAGTTCTTC. It is translated as CASSQGLAGLGFNEQFF.

The chain uses TRBV10-3 and TRBJ2-7, with TRBD2 identical over 7 bases. Looked up from germline, CDR1 is ENHRY and CDR2 is SYGVKD. The junction had 13 bases not matched to a gene; V was cut back by 3 bases and J by 2 bases. This CDR3 is built from 17 residues. The CDR3 spells CAISETPPGLGTYEQYF. CDR3 DNA sequence: TGTGCCATCAGTGAAACCCCCCCCGGACTAGGAACCTACGAGCAGTACTTC.

The J gene is TRBJ2-7, the V gene TRBV9, with TRBD1 identical over 9 bases. After removal of 0 bases from V and 3 bases from J, the junction contained 16 bases not matched to a gene. Per germline, CDR1 SGDLS and CDR2 YYNGEE. This CDR3 has 19 amino acids. The CDR3 sequence is CASSVVGTGKSVGYYEQYV. The CDR3 coding sequence is TGTGCCAGCAGCGTAGTGGGGACAGGGAAGAGTGTGGGGTACTACGAGCAGTACGTC.

The V gene is TRBV4-1, the J gene TRBJ2-5; no firm D call. V gave up 2 bases and J gave up 5 bases, with 9 bases separating them. Germline CDR1 reads MGHRA; CDR2 reads YSYEKL. The CDR3 extends over 13 amino acids. The CDR3 protein is CASSQLGLETQYF. The CDR3 nucleotides read TGCGCCAGCAGCCAATTGGGGTTGGAGACCCAGTACTTC.

The rearrangement joins TRBV29-1 to TRBJ1-2; a possible D gene is TRBD1 (6 bases). The germline V gene encodes CDR1 SQVTM and CDR2 ANQGSEA. Trimming cost V 5 bases and J 3 bases, with 7 bases left between them. The CDR3 runs 11 residues. CDR3 sequence (DNA): TGCAGCGTTACAGGGCACTATGGCTACACCTTC. Its translation: CSVTGHYGYTF.

This clonotype was counted only a few times. The chain couples TRBV4-1 to TRBJ2-2, with 8 bases aligning to TRBD2. CDR3 length: 16 amino acids. V dropped 0 bases and J dropped 5; count of bases not matched to a gene: 5. The germline gives CDR1 MGHRA, CDR2 YSYEKL. The CDR3 bases are TGCGCCAGCAGCCAAGACGCGGGGGGCTGGACCGGGGAGCTGTTTTTT. It is translated as CASSQDAGGWTGELFF.

The rearrangement links TRBV28 to TRBJ1-1; possibly TRBD1 for D (6 bases). V dropped 3 bases and J dropped 6 bases, with 17 bases sitting between them. From germline, CDR1 is MDHEN and CDR2 SYDVKM. The CDR3 has 15 residues. The CDR3 DNA follows: TGTGCCAGCAGTTTGTCTACAGGGAGTACCTCTGAAGCTTTCTTT. Encoded protein: CASSLSTGSTSEAFF.

This clonotype was seen a few times. V gene TRBV12-3 or TRBV12-4 combines with J gene TRBJ1-2; possible D gene TRBD1, 5 bases. The V gene lost 3 bases and the J gene lost 4 bases, with 18 bases spanning the gap. The CDR3 spans 16 residues. The CDR3 here is CASSFSTGRIFYGYTF. CDR3 nucleotides: TGTGCCAGCAGTTTCTCTACGGGACGGATTTTCTATGGCTACACCTTC.

This chain connects TRBV10-3 to TRBJ2-2; tentatively, D is TRBD2 (5 bases). The CDR3 covers 12 residues. Trimming cost V 7 bases and J 4 bases, with 7 bases left between them. In germline, CDR1 is ENHRY, CDR2 SYGVKD. The CDR3 protein is CAITGTTGELFF. CDR3 DNA: TGTGCCATCACGGGAACCACCGGGGAGCTGTTTTTT.

The table lists this clonotype with a few counts. The chain recombines TRBV5-1 with TRBJ1-5; the D is unclear. Germline lookup yields CDR1 SGHRS and CDR2 YFSETQ. V shed 0 bases and J shed 7 bases, with 8 bases lying between them. The CDR3 consists of 13 residues. The CDR3 DNA is TGCGCCAGCAGCTTGGGTGATGACCAGCCCCAGCATTTT. Protein sequence: CASSLGDDQPQHF.

V gene TRBV9 combines with J gene TRBJ2-1, with a weak D call TRBD2 (6 bases). Germline values: CDR1 SGDLS, CDR2 YYNGEE. CDR3 size: 15 residues. Deletions cut 3 bases from V and 0 bases from J, with 10 bases between. The CDR3 bases are TGTGCCAGCAGCGATGGGACTCCCTCCTACAATGAGCAGTTCTTC. Translated: CASSDGTPSYNEQFF.

This clonotype came up a few times. The CDR3 spells CASSRQIYNEQFF. Written as DNA, the CDR3 is TGTGCCAGCAGTAGACAGATTTACAATGAGCAGTTCTTC. The chain uses TRBV12-3 or TRBV12-4 and TRBJ2-1, with a weak D call TRBD1 (5 bases). V was trimmed by 5 bases and J by 4 bases, leaving 9 bases between them. The CDR3 is made up of 13 amino acids.

This clonotype has just a few counts. This rearrangement joins TRBV2 to TRBJ2-2, with a tentative D call TRBD2 (7 bases). CDR1 and CDR2 from the germline V gene are SNHLY and FYNNEI. This CDR3 spans 15 amino acids. Trimming removed 6 bases from V and 5 bases from J, with 16 bases in between. The CDR3 region is CASSGMGGPTGELFF. CDR3 DNA sequence: TGTGCCAGCAGCGGCATGGGGGGGCCAACCGGGGAGCTGTTTTTT.

This sequence joins TRBV11-2 and TRBJ2-1, with D perhaps being TRBD1 or TRBD2 (5 bases each). Trimming took off 5 bases at V and 8 bases at J, with 13 bases between the two ends. In germline, CDR1 is SGHAT, CDR2 FQNNGV. The CDR3 runs to 13 residues. As DNA, the CDR3 is TGTGCCAGCAGCCCCGACCGGGACCATGAGCAGTTCTTC. Its protein product is CASSPDRDHEQFF.

V is TRBV7-6 and J is TRBJ1-1, with D perhaps TRBD1 (6 bases). Germline V gene lookup returns CDR1 SGHVS and CDR2 FNYEAQ. This CDR3 spans 16 amino acids. Trimming shortened V by 5 bases and J by 2 bases, and 18 bases separated the two germline ends. Here the CDR3 reads CASSVHLQGKNTEAFF. The CDR3 region has the DNA TGTGCCAGCAGCGTACACTTACAGGGAAAAAACACTGAAGCTTTCTTT.

This clonotype was picked up a small number of times. J is TRBJ2-2 and V is TRBV24-1, with D unclear. The germline V gene has CDR1 KGHDR and CDR2 SFDVKD. The ends were cut back, 5 bases at V and 2 bases at J, with 8 bases in the middle. The CDR3 length is 14 residues. As DNA, the CDR3 is TGTGCCACCAGTGTTGGGCAAAACACCGGGGAGCTGTTTTTT. As protein: CATSVGQNTGELFF.

This clonotype was seen a handful of times. The chain couples TRBV3-1 to TRBJ2-5; D tentatively reads TRBD1 or TRBD2 (7 bases each). V was cut by 6 bases and J by 4 bases, with 15 bases left in between. The CDR3 is 14 residues long. Per germline, CDR1 LGHDT and CDR2 YNNKEL (reference sequence). DNA of the CDR3: TGTGCCAGCAGAGACGACAGGGAGGGAGAGACCCAGTACTTC. Protein sequence: CASRDDREGETQYF.

This clonotype was counted once. The chain combines TRBV6-1 with TRBJ2-7; D might be TRBD2 (5 bases). Germline loops: CDR1 MNHNS, CDR2 SASEGT. V dropped 7 bases and J dropped 0 bases, with 16 bases sitting between them. The CDR3 sequence is 15 residues long. CDR3 in amino acids: CASTSGGPSSYEQYF. For the CDR3, the DNA is TGTGCCAGCACCAGCGGCGGGCCCAGCTCCTACGAGCAGTACTTC.

CDR3 sequence: CAISESGPNSGANVLTF. The CDR3, as DNA: TGTGCCATCAGTGAGTCGGGACCGAACTCTGGGGCCAACGTCCTGACTTTC. The chain uses TRBV10-3 and TRBJ2-6; possibly TRBD1 or TRBD2 for D (5 bases each). Germline CDR1 and CDR2: ENHRY and SYGVKD. The V end was cut by 0 bases, the J end by 0 bases, with 9 bases between. CDR3 length: 17 residues.

The chain has TRBV20-1 and TRBJ2-2; D is unclear. CDR3 length equals 12 residues. Germline V gene lookup returns CDR1 DFQATT and CDR2 SNEGSKA (reference sequence). V was cut by 4 bases and J by 2 bases, with 5 bases left in between. The CDR3 sequence: CSATQNTGELFF. The CDR3 DNA reads as TGCAGTGCTACACAAAACACCGGGGAGCTGTTTTTT.

The rearrangement uses TRBV5-1 and TRBJ2-1; a possible D gene is TRBD1 (6 bases). V was shortened by 4 bases and J by 5 bases, with 13 bases between the two germline ends. Germline V gives CDR1 SGHRS, CDR2 YFSETQ. CDR3 length: 14 residues. CDR3 bases: TGCGCCAGCAGCCTCAGGACAGTTGACAATGAGCAGTTCTTC. Translation: CASSLRTVDNEQFF.

The J gene is TRBJ2-3, the V gene TRBV20-1; 9 bases map to TRBD2. Looked up from germline, CDR1 is DFQATT and CDR2 is SNEGSKA (reference sequence). The CDR3 length is 14 residues. Trimming removed 8 bases from V and 2 bases from J; junction bases left unmatched: 8. The CDR3 sequence: CSLGAGGATDTQYF. Here the CDR3 DNA reads TGCAGTCTAGGGGCGGGGGGGGCCACAGATACGCAGTATTTT.

In its sample, this clonotype was seen a few times. This chain uses TRBV20-1 with TRBJ2-1; no definite D call. The CDR3 extends over 15 amino acids. Germline-derived CDR1 and CDR2 are DFQATT and SNEGSKA (reference sequence). The V gene lost 1 base and the J gene lost 3 bases, with 13 bases spanning the gap. CDR3 nucleotides: TGCAGTGCTAGAGGGACGCGTCGAGGCTACAATGAGCAGTTCTTC. Translating it yields CSARGTRRGYNEQFF.

This clonotype was counted between two and nine times. The chain recombines TRBV12-5 with TRBJ2-1; a weak D match, TRBD1 (7 bases). Germline CDR1 is LGHNT and CDR2 is FRNRAP. Trimming stripped 1 base from V and 10 bases from J, with 17 bases between. The CDR3 consists of 15 residues. For the CDR3, the DNA is TGTGCTAGTGGTTTGGCACCGGAGGGGGCGGGAGAGCAGTTCTTC. This encodes CASGLAPEGAGEQFF.

The rearrangement links TRBV3-1 to TRBJ2-6, with D possibly matching TRBD1 (6 bases). The V end was cut by 1 base, the J end by 2 bases, with 12 bases between. CDR3 length: 17 amino acids. Germline values: CDR1 LGHDT, CDR2 YNNKEL (reference sequence). The CDR3 sequence is CASSQGVQGPGANVLTF. The CDR3 DNA reads TGTGCCAGCAGCCAAGGCGTACAGGGTCCTGGGGCCAACGTCCTGACTTTC.

The rearrangement links TRBV5-1 to TRBJ2-2; D gene ambiguous. V was pared by 4 bases and J by 2 bases, with 9 bases between. This CDR3 contains 14 residues. Germline values: CDR1 SGHRS, CDR2 YFSETQ. CDR3 bases: TGCGCCAGCAGCGATGCAGTTAACACCGGGGAGCTGTTTTTT. Encoded protein: CASSDAVNTGELFF.

The chain links TRBV18 to TRBJ1-1, with unresolved D. This CDR3 has 14 residues. V lost 5 bases and J 0 bases, leaving 10 bases between the germline ends. The germline gives CDR1 KGHSH, CDR2 LQKENI. The CDR3 region has the DNA TGTGCCAGCTCATCGAGGCGTCTGAACACTGAAGCTTTCTTT. Protein product: CASSSRRLNTEAFF. Variable domain in full (rest from reference TRBV18 and TRBJ1-1): NAGVMQNPRHLVRRRGQEARLRCSPMKGHSHVYWYRQLPEEGLKFMVYLQKENIIDESGMPKERFSAEFPKEGPSILRIQQVVRGDSAAYFCASSSRRLNTEAFFGQGTRLTVV.